A selection of T cell receptor beta chains follows, all from one sample in a study of cytomegalovirus exposure and HLA in healthy donors. Generated by immunoSEQ multiplex PCR, the TCRdb table keeps only in-frame clones and is missing some. The sample yields 80,000 to 95,000 clones, approximately 86% seen once. The sample consisted of PBMCs. Source of these receptors: a man younger than 40 in good health and CMV-seropositive. The CDR3 runs from the conserved cysteine through the conserved F or W. D genes are given only for firm matches. Size is stated for part of the rows, as once, few or many counts, or as a class when the clone is expanded.

TRBD2 TRBJ2-1 TRBV4-2 - CASSQDTGGTYNEQFF TGTGCCAGCAGCCAAGATACGGGAGGAACCTACAATGAGCAGTTCTTC
TRBD2 TRBJ2-3 TRBV28 - CASGSGASTDTQYF TGTGCCAGCGGGAGCGGGGCGAGCACAGATACGCAGTATTTT
TRBD2 TRBJ2-2 TRBV9 few CASSVASGFGELFF TGTGCCAGCAGCGTGGCTAGCGGGTTCGGGGAGCTGTTTTTT
- TRBJ2-1 TRBV10-3 - CAIKRDSAGSYNEQFF TGTGCCATCAAGAGAGACAGCGCCGGCTCCTACAATGAGCAGTTCTTC
TRBD2 TRBJ2-7 TRBV6-1 - CASTLTREYPYEQYF TGTGCCAGCACTCTTACGCGGGAGTACCCCTACGAGCAGTACTTC
- TRBJ2-3 TRBV5-4 - CASSFPGQSTDTQYF TGTGCCAGCAGCTTCCCCGGACAAAGCACAGATACGCAGTATTTT
TRBD1 TRBJ2-7 TRBV19 - CASSKATGTSYEQYF TGTGCCAGTAGTAAAGCGACAGGGACCTCCTACGAGCAGTACTTC
- TRBJ2-2 TRBV2 few CASTTGTNTGELFF TGTGCCAGCACAACAGGGACGAACACCGGGGAGCTGTTTTTT
TRBD2 TRBJ2-1 TRBV7-8 - CASSLVGGLAHNEQFF TGTGCCAGCAGCTTAGTGGGGGGACTAGCGCACAATGAGCAGTTCTTC
- TRBJ2-6 TRBV28 few CASSLKLSGANVLTF TGTGCCAGCAGTTTAAAGCTCTCTGGGGCCAACGTCCTGACTTTC
- TRBJ2-4 TRBV30 - CAWSLGGLSIQYF TGTGCCTGGTCCCTGGGGGGGCTAAGCATTCAGTACTTC
TRBD1 TRBJ2-5 TRBV2 - CASSAGTGGETQYF TGTGCCAGCAGTGCCGGGACAGGGGGCGAGACCCAGTACTTC
- TRBJ1-6 TRBV19 - CASSRGGRSSYNSPLHF TGTGCCAGTAGCCGGGGGGGCAGGAGCTCCTATAATTCACCCCTCCACTTT
TRBD1 TRBJ2-1 TRBV28 once CASTSPMGQGGFGQFF TGTGCCAGCACTTCCCCAATGGGACAGGGGGGGTTCGGGCAGTTCTTC
TRBD2 TRBJ2-3 TRBV6-4 - CASSEGTTGTDTQYF TGTGCCAGCAGTGAGGGGACTACGGGCACAGATACGCAGTATTTT
- TRBJ1-1 TRBV5-1 few CASSLAAEGTEAFF TGCGCCAGCAGCTTGGCGGCGGAAGGCACTGAAGCTTTCTTT
- TRBJ1-2 TRBV5-8 once CASSSTGRTNYGYTF TGTGCCAGCAGCTCTACAGGGAGAACTAACTATGGCTACACCTTC
- TRBJ1-3 TRBV5-1 - CASSLGTGTFGNTIYF TGCGCCAGCAGCTTGGGGACCGGGACATTTGGAAACACCATATATTTT
TRBD1 TRBJ2-2 TRBV27 - CASNDRGNTGELFF TGTGCCAGCAATGACAGGGGGAACACCGGGGAGCTGTTTTTT
- TRBJ2-2 TRBV5-4 - CASRKQGSNTGELFF TGTGCCAGCAGAAAACAGGGTTCGAACACCGGGGAGCTGTTTTTT
- TRBJ2-1 TRBV11-2 - CATQFGLYNEQFF TGTGCCACCCAATTCGGACTATACAATGAGCAGTTCTTC
TRBD1 TRBJ2-1 TRBV19 - CASSIRDRGYNEQFF TGTGCCAGTAGTATCCGAGACAGGGGATACAATGAGCAGTTCTTC
TRBD2 TRBJ2-5 TRBV7-9 - CASSSRLAGGRETQYF TGTGCCAGCAGCAGTAGACTAGCGGGAGGGCGAGAGACCCAGTACTTC
- TRBJ2-6 TRBV2 once CASRDRSGANVLTF TGTGCCAGCAGAGACAGGTCCGGGGCCAACGTCCTGACTTTC
TRBD2 TRBJ2-1 TRBV15 once CATSRDVGTSHYNEQFF TGTGCCACCAGCAGAGATGTGGGGACTAGCCACTACAATGAGCAGTTCTTC
- TRBJ2-1 TRBV6-5 once CASMRDMVGEQFF TGTGCCAGCATGAGGGATATGGTAGGTGAGCAGTTCTTC
- TRBJ1-5 TRBV6-5 - CASSYSNPQSHQPQHF TGTGCCAGCAGTTACTCGAACCCACAGAGCCATCAGCCCCAGCATTTT
- TRBJ2-5 TRBV6-1 - CASSPGLWGETQYF TGTGCCAGCAGTCCGGGACTCTGGGGAGAGACCCAGTACTTC
- TRBJ1-1 TRBV6-1 few CASRDLWAGRTEAFF TGTGCCAGCAGGGACCTCTGGGCAGGGCGGACTGAAGCTTTCTTT
- TRBJ2-3 TRBV5-1 - CASSYSRDTDTQYF TGCGCCAGCAGCTACTCGAGAGACACAGATACGCAGTATTTT
TRBD1 TRBJ1-5 TRBV27 - CASSLTGGLNQPQHF TGTGCCAGCAGTTTGACAGGGGGCCTCAATCAGCCCCAGCATTTT
TRBD2 TRBJ2-1 TRBV5-4 - CASSTGLAGGGNEQFF TGTGCCAGCAGCACCGGACTAGCGGGAGGAGGCAATGAGCAGTTCTTC
- TRBJ1-1 TRBV9 - CASSVATGGGYTEAFF TGTGCCAGCAGCGTAGCTACGGGGGGGGGATATACTGAAGCTTTCTTT
TRBD2 TRBJ2-2 TRBV5-1 - CASSWGAGDTGELFF TGCGCCAGCAGCTGGGGAGCGGGAGACACCGGGGAGCTGTTTTTT
- TRBJ2-7 TRBV19 - CASSMTSNGEQYF TGTGCCAGTAGTATGACTAGTAATGGCGAGCAGTACTTC
TRBD1 TRBJ1-4 TRBV27 - CASSSLRGETFF TGTGCCAGCAGTTCACTCAGGGGGGAAACGTTTTTT
TRBD2 TRBJ2-1 TRBV27 - CASGGLAGFWYNEQFF TGTGCCAGCGGGGGACTAGCGGGATTTTGGTACAATGAGCAGTTCTTC
- TRBJ2-1 TRBV27 - CASSFNRVSHNEQFF TGTGCCAGCAGTTTCAACAGGGTCTCCCACAATGAGCAGTTCTTC
- TRBJ2-5 TRBV6-1 - CASTVLGSRQETQYF TGTGCCAGCACCGTCCTAGGTAGCCGGCAAGAGACCCAGTACTTC
TRBD2 TRBJ2-5 TRBV5-1 once CASSLERGSETQYF TGCGCCAGCAGCTTGGAGCGGGGTTCGGAGACCCAGTACTTC
TRBD1 TRBJ2-7 TRBV5-1 - CASSLGTGTSYEQYF TGCGCCAGCAGCTTGGGGACAGGGACCTCCTACGAGCAGTACTTC
- TRBJ2-1 TRBV6-5 few CASSYQQGRNEQFF TGTGCCAGCAGCTACCAGCAGGGGCGGAATGAGCAGTTCTTC
TRBD1 TRBJ2-7 TRBV4-1 - CASSPRQGADYEQYF TGCGCCAGCAGCCCCAGGCAGGGGGCGGACTACGAGCAGTACTTC
- TRBJ2-7 TRBV20-1 - CSARDNYEQYF TGCAGTGCTAGGGACAACTACGAGCAGTACTTC
TRBD1 TRBJ2-7 TRBV5-1 - CASSLGQGDEQYF TGCGCCAGCAGCCTCGGACAGGGCGACGAGCAGTACTTC
- TRBJ2-3 TRBV10-1 - CASSDWLEGSTDTQYF TGCGCCAGCAGTGACTGGTTGGAGGGGAGCACAGATACGCAGTATTTT
TRBD1 TRBJ2-2 TRBV6-8 - CASSQGATTGELFF TGTGCCAGCAGTCAGGGGGCGACCACCGGGGAGCTGTTTTTT
TRBD2 TRBJ2-3 TRBV28 once CASSLGLAGGTDTQYF TGTGCCAGCAGTTTGGGACTAGCGGGAGGCACAGATACGCAGTATTTT
- TRBJ1-4 TRBV29-1 - CSVGTAAEKLFF TGCAGCGTTGGGACAGCAGCTGAAAAACTGTTTTTT
TRBD2 TRBJ2-3 TRBV30 - CAWNKGLAGVTDTQYF TGTGCCTGGAATAAGGGCCTAGCGGGAGTCACAGATACGCAGTATTTT
- TRBJ2-5 TRBV2 - CASSLGLQETQYF TGTGCCAGCAGTTTAGGACTACAAGAGACCCAGTACTTC
- TRBJ1-2 TRBV5-6 - CASSFFFREAYYGYTF TGTGCCAGCAGCTTTTTTTTTCGTGAGGCTTACTATGGCTACACCTTC
TRBD1 TRBJ1-1 TRBV14 once CASTPDGTARNTEAFF TGTGCCAGCACCCCCGATGGGACAGCAAGGAACACTGAAGCTTTCTTT
TRBD2 TRBJ2-7 TRBV4-1 - CASSQRLIKLAGGGEQYF TGCGCCAGCAGCCAAAGATTGATTAAGCTAGCGGGAGGTGGTGAGCAGTACTTC
- TRBJ1-4 TRBV27 - CASSPNGLATNEKLFF TGTGCCAGCAGTCCAAACGGACTTGCAACTAATGAAAAACTGTTTTTT
- TRBJ2-3 TRBV5-4 - CASSFRAGTDTQYF TGTGCCAGCAGCTTTCGAGCGGGCACAGATACGCAGTATTTT
- TRBJ2-1 TRBV10-1 - CASSESVSSYNEQFF TGCGCCAGCAGTGAGTCGGTCAGCTCCTACAATGAGCAGTTCTTC
- TRBJ2-1 TRBV28 - CASRTAARYNEQFF TGTGCCAGCAGGACAGCAGCAAGATACAATGAGCAGTTCTTC
- TRBJ2-7 TRBV19 - CASSYSTSGHSEQYF TGTGCCAGTAGTTATTCCACCTCGGGACATTCCGAGCAGTACTTC